The clone carrying this T cell receptor beta chain was picked up many times. The antigen is unknown. TCRdb re-clonotyped the PCR reads via MiXCR. The sample shows tens of thousands of clones, about a sixth of them seen only once. The sample originates from a study of metastatic and nonmetastatic thyroid tumors. Points from the study as a whole: It was reportedly found that TCR beta diversity was significantly higher in malignant thyroid tumors than in benign nodules, a difference seen in both blood and tumor samples.

Prior to thyroid surgery, none of the patients had received any treatment. V shed 3 bases and J shed 5 bases, with 8 bases lying between them. Germline loops: CDR1 MNHEY, CDR2 SMNVEV (reference sequence). The CDR3 is 13 residues long. The receptor comes from a female donor with papillary thyroid cancer or a benign thyroid nodule (not recorded which). Some clones in this sample may be carry-over from other donors' samples. Source material: blood. The rearrangement uses TRBV27 and TRBJ1-5, with D uncertain. CDR3 sequence: CASSLGFDQPQHF. Here the CDR3 DNA reads TGTGCCAGCAGTTTGGGGTTCGATCAGCCCCAGCATTTT.